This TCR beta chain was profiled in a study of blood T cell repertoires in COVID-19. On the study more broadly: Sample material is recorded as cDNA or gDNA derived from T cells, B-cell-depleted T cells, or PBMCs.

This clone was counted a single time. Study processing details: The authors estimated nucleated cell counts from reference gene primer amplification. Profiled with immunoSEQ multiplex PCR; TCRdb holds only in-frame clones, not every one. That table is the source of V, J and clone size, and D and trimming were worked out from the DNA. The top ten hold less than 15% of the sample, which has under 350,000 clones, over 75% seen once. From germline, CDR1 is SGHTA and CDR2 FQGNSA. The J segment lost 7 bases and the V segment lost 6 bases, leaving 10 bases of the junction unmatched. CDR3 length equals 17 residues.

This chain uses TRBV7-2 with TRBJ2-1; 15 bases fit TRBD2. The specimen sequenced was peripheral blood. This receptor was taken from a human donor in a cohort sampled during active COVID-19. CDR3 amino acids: CASSKPGLAGGMNEQFF. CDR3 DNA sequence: TGTGCCAGCAGTAAACCGGGACTAGCGGGAGGAATGAATGAGCAGTTCTTC.